The entry that follows covers one TCR beta chain sequence. The V end lost 5 bases, the J end lost 1 base, and 9 bases lay between the germline ends. This CDR3 spans 14 amino acids. Germline loops: CDR1 LNHDA, CDR2 SQIVND (reference sequence). These data come from a study of blood T cell repertoires in COVID-19. As for the study in general: The United States, Italy and Spain were the sources of the acute and convalescent COVID-19 samples. PBMCs, B-cell-depleted T cells, or T cells were the source of the cDNA or gDNA that made up the material.

Method: immunoSEQ multiplex PCR; TCRdb's copy keeps in-frame clones and lacks some. The sample has approximately 90,000 clones, approximately 91% seen once. The chain employs TRBV19 and TRBJ1-5; TRBD1 might be the D (6 bases). The sequence derives from an older woman with acute or convalescent COVID-19. Sequencing used peripheral blood. The CDR3 bases are TGTGCCAGTAGTGGGGGCGGAAGCAATCAGCCCCAGCATTTT. It is translated as CASSGGGSNQPQHF.